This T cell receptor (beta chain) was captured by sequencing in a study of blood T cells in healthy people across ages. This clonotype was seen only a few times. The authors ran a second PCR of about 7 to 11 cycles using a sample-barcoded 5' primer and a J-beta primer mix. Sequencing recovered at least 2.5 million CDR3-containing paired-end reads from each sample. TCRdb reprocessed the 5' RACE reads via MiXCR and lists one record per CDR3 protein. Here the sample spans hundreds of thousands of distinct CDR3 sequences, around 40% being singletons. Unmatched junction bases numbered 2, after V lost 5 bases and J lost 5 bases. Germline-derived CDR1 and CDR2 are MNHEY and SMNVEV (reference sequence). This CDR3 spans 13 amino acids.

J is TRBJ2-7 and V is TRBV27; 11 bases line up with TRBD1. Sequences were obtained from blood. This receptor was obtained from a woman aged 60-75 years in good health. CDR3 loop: CASSGTGGDEQYF. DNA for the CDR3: TGTGCCAGCAGTGGGACAGGGGGAGACGAGCAGTACTTC.